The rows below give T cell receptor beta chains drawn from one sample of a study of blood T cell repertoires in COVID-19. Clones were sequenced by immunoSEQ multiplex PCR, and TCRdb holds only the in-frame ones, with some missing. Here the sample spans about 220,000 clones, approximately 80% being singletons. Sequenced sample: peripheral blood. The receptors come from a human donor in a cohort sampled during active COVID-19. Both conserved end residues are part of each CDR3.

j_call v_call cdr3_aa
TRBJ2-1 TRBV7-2 CASSLRGSSYNEQFF
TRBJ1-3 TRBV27 CASSPAGRNTIYF
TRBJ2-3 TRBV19 CASSQIAGDTDTQYF
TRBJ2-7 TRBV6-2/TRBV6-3 CASNPQVGLDEQYF
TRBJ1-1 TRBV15 CATSYRGAEAFF
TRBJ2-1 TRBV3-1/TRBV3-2 CASSPPSGGRYNEQFF
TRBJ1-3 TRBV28 CASTLGQGGYTIYF
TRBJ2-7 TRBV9 CASSVAGGKTHGEQYF
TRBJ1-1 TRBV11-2 CASSSQGANTEAFF
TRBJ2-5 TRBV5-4 CASSPRFGSGQGRETQYF
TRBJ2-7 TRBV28 CASSFGAGPIYEQYF
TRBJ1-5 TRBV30 CAWSATGLMTGQPQHF
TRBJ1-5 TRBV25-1 CASSGAGPQHF
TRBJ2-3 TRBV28 CASSPPSGSTDTQYF
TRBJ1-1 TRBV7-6 CASSRGGAMNTEAFF
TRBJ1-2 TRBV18 CASSPQSRYGYTF
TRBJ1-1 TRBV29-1 CSVDPLVGTDPMNTEAFF
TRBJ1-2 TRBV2 CASSPGTGYGYTF
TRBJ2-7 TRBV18 CASSLGTGGSYEQYF
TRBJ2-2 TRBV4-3 CASSQSYAGAVAGELFF
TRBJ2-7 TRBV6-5 CASSYSKEPGEQYF
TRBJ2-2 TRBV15 CATSTDRGHGELFF
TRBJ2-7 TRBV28 CASSFPPDGTGVSSYEQYF
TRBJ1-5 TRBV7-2 CASSLSAGGQPQHF
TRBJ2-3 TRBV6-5 CASSYGEGLPTQYF
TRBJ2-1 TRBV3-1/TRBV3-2 CSVSQGTEQFF
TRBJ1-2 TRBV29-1 CSVSNYGYTF
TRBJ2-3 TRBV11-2 CASSLGASRSPYTQYF
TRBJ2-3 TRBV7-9 CASSEGRLATSTDTQYF
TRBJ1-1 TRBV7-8 CASSLRLAGTEAFF
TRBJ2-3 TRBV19 CASSSWTGGTDTQYF
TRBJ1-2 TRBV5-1 CASSSGRLYGYTF
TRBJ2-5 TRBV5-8 CASSLEQGAFGIRETQYF
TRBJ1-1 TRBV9 CASSVSGRGHTEAFF
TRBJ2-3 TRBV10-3 CAISSGQRGDTDTQYF
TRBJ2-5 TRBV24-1 CATSDGSGYRETQYF
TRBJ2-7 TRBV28 CASSLDWSEQYF
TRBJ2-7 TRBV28 CASAGKGRGAYEQYF
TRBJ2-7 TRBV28 CASSGLAYEQYF
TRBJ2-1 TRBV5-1 CASSDLGGNEQFF
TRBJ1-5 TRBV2 CASSVGGRRGQPQHF
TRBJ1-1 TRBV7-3 CASSAGVDTEAFF
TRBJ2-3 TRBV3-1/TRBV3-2 CASSQGGGARDTQYF
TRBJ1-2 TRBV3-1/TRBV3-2 CASSPWDRGDGYTF
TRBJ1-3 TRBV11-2 CASSLDRSGNTIYF
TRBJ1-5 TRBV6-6 CASSPHETGFRVNQPQHF
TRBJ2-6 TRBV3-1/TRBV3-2 CASSQSMGGDRGSGANVLTF
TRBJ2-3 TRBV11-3 CASSPRAGEEDTQYF
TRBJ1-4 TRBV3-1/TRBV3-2 CASSQQGRNEKLFF
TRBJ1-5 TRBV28 CASSLFRTGQNSNQPQHF
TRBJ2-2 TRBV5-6 CASSRRGLAEATGELFF
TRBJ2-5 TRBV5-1 CASSQGQQETQYF